This T cell receptor (beta chain) was sequenced for a study of cytomegalovirus exposure and HLA in healthy donors. In the study overall: Genotyping showed around 80% of over 350 donors falling in the Caucasian-associated ancestry cluster.

Study findings and constraints: In terms of immune exposure information, only CMV serostatus was available. Reports described diagnosis of cytomegalovirus status by the classifier as highly specific and sensitive.

To note about this clone: Antigen specificity is unknown.

Vbeta (60) and Jbeta (13) primers were used in the PCR. Here immunoSEQ multiplex PCR was the method, and the copy in TCRdb shows in-frame clones only, minus some. In the table there are 150,000 to 200,000 clones, roughly 79% of which are singletons. The clonotype comes from a woman under 40 in good health and CMV-seropositive. The sample comprised PBMCs.

The CDR3 region is CASSNPRGLNTEAFF. In DNA form, the CDR3 reads TGTGCCAGTAGTAATCCCAGGGGGCTGAACACTGAAGCTTTCTTT. The V gene is TRBV19, the J gene TRBJ1-1, with 8 bases matching TRBD1. Germline V lookup: CDR1 LNHDA, CDR2 SQIVND (reference sequence). The J segment lost 0 bases and the V segment lost 4 bases, leaving 4 bases of the junction unmatched. The length of the CDR3 is 15 residues. Together with reference TRBV19 and TRBJ1-1, the CDR3 gives the full variable domain: DGGITQSPKYLFRKEGQNVTLSCEQNLNHDAMYWYRQDPGQGLRLIYYSQIVNDFQKGDIAEGYSVSREKKESFPLTVTSAQKNPTAFYLCASSNPRGLNTEAFFGQGTRLTVV.